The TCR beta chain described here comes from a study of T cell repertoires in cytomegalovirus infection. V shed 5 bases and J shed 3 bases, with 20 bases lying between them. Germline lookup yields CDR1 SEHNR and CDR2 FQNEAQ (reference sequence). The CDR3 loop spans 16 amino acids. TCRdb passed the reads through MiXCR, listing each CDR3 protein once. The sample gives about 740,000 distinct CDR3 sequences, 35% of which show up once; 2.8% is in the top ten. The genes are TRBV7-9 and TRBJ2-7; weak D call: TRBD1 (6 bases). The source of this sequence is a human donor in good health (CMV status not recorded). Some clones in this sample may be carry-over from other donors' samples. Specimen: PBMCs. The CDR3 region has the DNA TGTGCCAGCAGCAACTCCCGGACAGTGCACCACTACGAGCAGTACTTC. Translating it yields CASSNSRTVHHYEQYF.